This TCR beta chain came from a study of OX40 agonist ivuxolimab in advanced cancers. Looking at the study overall: Age averaged around 58 years (range about 23 to 85), and approximately 80% were male.

TCRdb keeps only in-frame clones here, not all; method: immunoSEQ multiplex PCR. The sample carries around 88,000 clones, roughly 94% recorded once. Remarks on this clone: The antigen is unknown.

General study points: The mean number of expanded clones was higher in CD8+ T cells than in CD4+.

V dropped 6 bases and J dropped 4 bases, with 16 bases sitting between them. Germline V CDR1 and CDR2: MNHNY, SVGAGI (reference sequence). The length of the CDR3 is 15 residues. The V gene is TRBV6-6, the J gene TRBJ2-1; D possibly corresponds to TRBD2 (7 bases). Sequencing was performed on CD4+ or CD8+ T cells sorted from blood, taken in a trial of the OX40 agonist ivuxolimab. The receptor's source is an adult with an advanced solid tumor such as melanoma, head and neck, liver or kidney cancer. The CDR3 reads CASRAPGGVYNEQFF. For the CDR3, the DNA is TGTGCCAGCAGGGCTCCGGGGGGCGTATACAATGAGCAGTTCTTC.